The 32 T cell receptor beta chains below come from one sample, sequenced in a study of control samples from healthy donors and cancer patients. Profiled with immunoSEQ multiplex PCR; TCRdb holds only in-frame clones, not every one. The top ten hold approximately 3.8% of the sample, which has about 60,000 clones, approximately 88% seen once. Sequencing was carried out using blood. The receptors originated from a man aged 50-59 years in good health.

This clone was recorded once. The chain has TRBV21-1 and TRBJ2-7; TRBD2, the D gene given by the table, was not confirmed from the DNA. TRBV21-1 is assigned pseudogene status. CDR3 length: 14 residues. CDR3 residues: CASSRGLAAHEQYF. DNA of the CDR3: TGTGCCAGCAGCAGGGGACTAGCGGCCCACGAGCAGTACTTC.

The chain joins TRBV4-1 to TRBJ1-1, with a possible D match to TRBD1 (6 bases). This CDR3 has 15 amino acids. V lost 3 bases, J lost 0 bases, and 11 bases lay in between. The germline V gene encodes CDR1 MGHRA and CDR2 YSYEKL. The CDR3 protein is CASSQGGALNTEAFF. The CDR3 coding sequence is TGCGCCAGCAGCCAGGGGGGGGCCCTGAACACTGAAGCTTTCTTT.

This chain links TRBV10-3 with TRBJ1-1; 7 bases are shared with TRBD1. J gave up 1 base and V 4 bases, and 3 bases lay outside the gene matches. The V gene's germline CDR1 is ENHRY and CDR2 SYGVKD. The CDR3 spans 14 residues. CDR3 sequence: CAISVGTANTEAFF. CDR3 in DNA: TGTGCCATCAGTGTGGGGACAGCGAACACTGAAGCTTTCTTT.

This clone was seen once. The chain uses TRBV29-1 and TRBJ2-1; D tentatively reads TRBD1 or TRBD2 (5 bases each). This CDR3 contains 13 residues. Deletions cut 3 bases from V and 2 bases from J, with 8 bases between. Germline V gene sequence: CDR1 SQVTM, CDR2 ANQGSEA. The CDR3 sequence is CSVERGTYNEQFF. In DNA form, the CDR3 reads TGCAGCGTTGAGAGGGGCACCTACAATGAGCAGTTCTTC.

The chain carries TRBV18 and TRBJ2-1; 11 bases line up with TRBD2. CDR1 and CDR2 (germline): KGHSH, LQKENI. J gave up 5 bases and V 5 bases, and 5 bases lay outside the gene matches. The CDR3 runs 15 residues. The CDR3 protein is CASSARLAGNNEQFF. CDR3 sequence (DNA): TGTGCCAGCTCAGCGAGACTAGCGGGAAACAATGAGCAGTTCTTC.

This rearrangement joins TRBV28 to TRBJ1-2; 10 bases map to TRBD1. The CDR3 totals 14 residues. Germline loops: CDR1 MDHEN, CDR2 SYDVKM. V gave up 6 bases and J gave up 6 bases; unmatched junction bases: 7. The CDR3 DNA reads TGTGCCAGCAGCTCGGGACAGGGGACGAATGGCTACACCTTC. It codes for CASSSGQGTNGYTF.

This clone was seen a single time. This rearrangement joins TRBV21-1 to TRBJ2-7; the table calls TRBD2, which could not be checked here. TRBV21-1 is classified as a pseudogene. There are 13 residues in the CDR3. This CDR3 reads CASSRAGAYEQYF. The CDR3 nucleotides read TGTGCCAGCAGTAGAGCGGGAGCCTACGAGCAGTACTTC.

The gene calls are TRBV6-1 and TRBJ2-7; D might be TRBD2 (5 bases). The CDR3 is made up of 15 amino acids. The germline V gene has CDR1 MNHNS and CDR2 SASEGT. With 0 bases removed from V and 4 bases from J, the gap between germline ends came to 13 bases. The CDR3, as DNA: TGTGCCAGCAGTGAAGCGCTGAGCGGTTTTTACGAGCAGTACTTC. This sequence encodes CASSEALSGFYEQYF.

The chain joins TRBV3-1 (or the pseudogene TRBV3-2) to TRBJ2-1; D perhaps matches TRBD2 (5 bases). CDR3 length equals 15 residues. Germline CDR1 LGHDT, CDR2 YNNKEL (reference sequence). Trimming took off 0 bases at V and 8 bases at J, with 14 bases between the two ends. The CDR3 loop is CASSQDPRSGDEQFF. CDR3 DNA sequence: TGTGCCAGCAGCCAAGATCCCAGGTCCGGGGATGAGCAGTTCTTC.

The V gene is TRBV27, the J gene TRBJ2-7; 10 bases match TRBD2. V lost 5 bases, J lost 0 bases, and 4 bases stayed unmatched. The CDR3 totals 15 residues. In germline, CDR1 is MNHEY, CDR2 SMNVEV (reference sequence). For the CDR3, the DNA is TGTGCCAGCAGTCCGCTAGCGGGAGTCTCCTACGAGCAGTACTTC. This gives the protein CASSPLAGVSYEQYF.

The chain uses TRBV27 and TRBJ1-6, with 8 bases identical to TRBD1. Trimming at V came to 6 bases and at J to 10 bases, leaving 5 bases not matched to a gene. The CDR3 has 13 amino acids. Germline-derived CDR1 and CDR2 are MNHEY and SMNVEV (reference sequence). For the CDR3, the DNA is TGTGCCAGCAGAACAGGGGGTAGGTCACCCCTCCACTTT. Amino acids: CASRTGGRSPLHF.

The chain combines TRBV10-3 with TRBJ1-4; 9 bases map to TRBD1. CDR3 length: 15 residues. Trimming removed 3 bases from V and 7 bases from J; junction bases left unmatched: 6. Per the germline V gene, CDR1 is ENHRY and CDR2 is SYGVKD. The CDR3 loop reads CAISEDGQGIEKLFF. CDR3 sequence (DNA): TGTGCCATCAGTGAAGATGGACAGGGGATTGAAAAACTGTTTTTT.

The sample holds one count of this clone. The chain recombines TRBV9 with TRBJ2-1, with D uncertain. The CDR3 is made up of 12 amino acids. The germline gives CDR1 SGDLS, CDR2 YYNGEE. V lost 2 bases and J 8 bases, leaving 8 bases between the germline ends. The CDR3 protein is CASSVPGDEQFF. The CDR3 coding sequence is TGTGCCAGCAGCGTCCCAGGCGATGAGCAGTTCTTC.

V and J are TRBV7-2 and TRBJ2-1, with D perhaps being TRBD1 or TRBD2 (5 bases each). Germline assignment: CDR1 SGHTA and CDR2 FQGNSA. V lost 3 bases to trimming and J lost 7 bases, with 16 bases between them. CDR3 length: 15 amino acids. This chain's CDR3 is CASSFSGAEGNEQFF. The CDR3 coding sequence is TGTGCCAGCAGCTTCTCCGGGGCGGAAGGGAATGAGCAGTTCTTC.

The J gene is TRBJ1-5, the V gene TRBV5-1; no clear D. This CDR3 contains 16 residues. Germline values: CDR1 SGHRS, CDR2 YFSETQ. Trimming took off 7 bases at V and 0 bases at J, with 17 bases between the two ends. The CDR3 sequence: CASVWLEIYSNQPQHF. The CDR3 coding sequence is TGCGCCAGCGTATGGTTGGAAATTTATAGCAATCAGCCCCAGCATTTT.

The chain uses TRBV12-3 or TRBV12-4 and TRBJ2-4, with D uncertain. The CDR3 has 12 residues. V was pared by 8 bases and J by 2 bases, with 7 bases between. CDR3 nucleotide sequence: TGTGCCAGCTCCGAGTCCAAAAACATTCAGTACTTC. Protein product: CASSESKNIQYF.

In DNA, the CDR3 is TGTGCCAGCAGTTCCACTCCAGCGGGAGACGTTGGCGAGACCCAGTACTTC. It encodes CASSSTPAGDVGETQYF. This chain joins TRBV27 and TRBJ2-5, with 8 bases fitting TRBD2. Germline-derived CDR1 and CDR2 are MNHEY and SMNVEV (reference sequence). The CDR3 runs to 17 residues. V was pared by 4 bases and J by 5 bases, with 15 bases of the junction left unmatched.

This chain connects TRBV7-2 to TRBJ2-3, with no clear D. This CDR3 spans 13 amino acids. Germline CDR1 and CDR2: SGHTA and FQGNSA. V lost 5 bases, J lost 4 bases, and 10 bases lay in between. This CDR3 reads CASSPSGPDTQYF. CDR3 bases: TGTGCCAGCAGCCCCTCCGGGCCAGATACGCAGTATTTT.

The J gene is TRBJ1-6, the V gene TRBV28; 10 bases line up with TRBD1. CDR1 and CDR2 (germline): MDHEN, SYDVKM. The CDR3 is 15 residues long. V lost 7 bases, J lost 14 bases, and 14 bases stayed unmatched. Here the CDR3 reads CASKPRTGGFFTLHF. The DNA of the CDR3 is TGTGCCAGCAAACCTAGGACAGGGGGATTTTTCACCCTCCACTTT.

The CDR3 coding sequence is TGTGCCAGCAGCCGAAATAGCGGGAGGAACACCGGGGAGCTGTTTTTT. Translation: CASSRNSGRNTGELFF. The chain recombines TRBV5-5 with TRBJ2-2, with TRBD2 identical over 9 bases. Germline values: CDR1 SGHKS, CDR2 YYEKEE (reference sequence). V shed 4 bases, J shed 1 base, and the junction held 5 bases outside the gene matches. CDR3 length: 16 amino acids.

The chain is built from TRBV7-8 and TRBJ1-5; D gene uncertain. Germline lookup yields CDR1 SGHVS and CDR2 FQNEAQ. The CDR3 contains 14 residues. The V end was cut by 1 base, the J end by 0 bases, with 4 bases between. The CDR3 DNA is TGTGCCAGCAGCTTAGAATATAGCAATCAGCCCCAGCATTTT. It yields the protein CASSLEYSNQPQHF.

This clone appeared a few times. The CDR3 nucleotides read TGTGCCAGCAGCCAAGGACTAGCGGCTGGGGCCAACGTCCTGACTTTC. The encoded protein is CASSQGLAAGANVLTF. This chain connects TRBV4-2 to TRBJ2-6; 9 bases align to TRBD2. Trimming cost V 1 base and J 2 bases; bases outside gene matches: 0. This CDR3 is 16 amino acids long. The germline V gene encodes CDR1 LGHNA and CDR2 YNFKEQ.

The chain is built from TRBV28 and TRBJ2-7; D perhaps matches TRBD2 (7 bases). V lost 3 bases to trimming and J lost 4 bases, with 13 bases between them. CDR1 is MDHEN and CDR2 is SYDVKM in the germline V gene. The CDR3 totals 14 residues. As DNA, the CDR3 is TGTGCCAGCAGTTTTGGGGGGGGCGGGTACGAGCAGTACTTC. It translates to CASSFGGGGYEQYF.

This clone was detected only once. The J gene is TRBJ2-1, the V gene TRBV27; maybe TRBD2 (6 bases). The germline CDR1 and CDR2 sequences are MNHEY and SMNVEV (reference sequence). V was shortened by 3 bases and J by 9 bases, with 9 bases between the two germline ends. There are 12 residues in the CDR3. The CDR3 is CASSFGRGEQFF. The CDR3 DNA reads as TGTGCCAGCAGTTTCGGGCGGGGTGAGCAGTTCTTC.

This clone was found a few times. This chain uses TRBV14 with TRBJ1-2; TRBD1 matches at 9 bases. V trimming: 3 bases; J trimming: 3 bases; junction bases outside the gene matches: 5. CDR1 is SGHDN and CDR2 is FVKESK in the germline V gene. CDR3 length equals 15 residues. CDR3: CASSHEGQGYYGYTF. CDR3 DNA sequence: TGTGCCAGCAGCCACGAGGGACAGGGCTACTATGGCTACACCTTC. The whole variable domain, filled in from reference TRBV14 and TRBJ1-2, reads EAGVTQFPSHSVIEKGQTVTLRCDPISGHDNLYWYRRVMGKEIKFLLHFVKESKQDESGMPNNRFLAERTGGTYSTLKVQPAELEDSGVYFCASSHEGQGYYGYTFGSGTRLTVV.

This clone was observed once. The CDR3 region has the DNA TGTGCCAGCCTAGCGGATATCAATGAGCAGTTCTTC. This gives the protein CASLADINEQFF. The V call is TRBV6-5, the J call TRBJ2-1; 7 bases are shared with TRBD2. Unmatched junction bases numbered 4, after V lost 8 bases and J lost 6 bases. There are 12 residues in the CDR3. Germline CDR1 and CDR2: MNHEY and SVGAGI.

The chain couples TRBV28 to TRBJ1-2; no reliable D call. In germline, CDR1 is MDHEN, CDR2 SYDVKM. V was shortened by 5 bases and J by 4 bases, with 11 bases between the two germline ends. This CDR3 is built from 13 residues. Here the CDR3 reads CASSKQHRYGYTF. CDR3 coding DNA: TGTGCCAGCAGTAAACAGCACCGCTATGGCTACACCTTC.

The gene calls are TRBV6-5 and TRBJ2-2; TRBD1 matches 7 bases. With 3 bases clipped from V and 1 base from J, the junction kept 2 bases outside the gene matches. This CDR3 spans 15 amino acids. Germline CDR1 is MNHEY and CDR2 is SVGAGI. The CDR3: CASSYGTENTGELFF. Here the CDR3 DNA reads TGTGCCAGCAGTTATGGGACAGAGAACACCGGGGAGCTGTTTTTT.

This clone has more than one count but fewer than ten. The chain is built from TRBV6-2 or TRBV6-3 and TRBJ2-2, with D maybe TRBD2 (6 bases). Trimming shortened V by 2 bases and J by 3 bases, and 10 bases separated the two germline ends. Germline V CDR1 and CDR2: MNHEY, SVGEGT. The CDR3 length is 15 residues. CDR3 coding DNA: TGTGCCAGCAGTTACCCCCGGGAGTACACCGGGGAGCTGTTTTTT. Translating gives CASSYPREYTGELFF.

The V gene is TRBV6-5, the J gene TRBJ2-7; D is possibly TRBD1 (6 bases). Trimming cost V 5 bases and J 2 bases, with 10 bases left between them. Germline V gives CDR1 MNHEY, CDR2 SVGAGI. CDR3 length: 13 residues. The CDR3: CASSPRDTYEQYF. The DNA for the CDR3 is TGTGCCAGCAGTCCCCGGGACACCTACGAGCAGTACTTC.

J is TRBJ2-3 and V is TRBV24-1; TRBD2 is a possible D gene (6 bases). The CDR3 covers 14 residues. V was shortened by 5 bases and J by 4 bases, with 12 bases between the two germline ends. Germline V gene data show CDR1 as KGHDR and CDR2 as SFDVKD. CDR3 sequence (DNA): TGTGCCACCAGTGGAACTAGCCGGTCAGATACGCAGTATTTT. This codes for CATSGTSRSDTQYF.

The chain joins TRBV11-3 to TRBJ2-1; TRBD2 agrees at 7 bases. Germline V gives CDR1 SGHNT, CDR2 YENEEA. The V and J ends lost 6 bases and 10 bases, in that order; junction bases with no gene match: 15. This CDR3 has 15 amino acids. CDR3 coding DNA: TGTGCCAGCAGTCGCGGGAGCTTAGGTTCAGGAGAGCAGTTCTTC. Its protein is CASSRGSLGSGEQFF.